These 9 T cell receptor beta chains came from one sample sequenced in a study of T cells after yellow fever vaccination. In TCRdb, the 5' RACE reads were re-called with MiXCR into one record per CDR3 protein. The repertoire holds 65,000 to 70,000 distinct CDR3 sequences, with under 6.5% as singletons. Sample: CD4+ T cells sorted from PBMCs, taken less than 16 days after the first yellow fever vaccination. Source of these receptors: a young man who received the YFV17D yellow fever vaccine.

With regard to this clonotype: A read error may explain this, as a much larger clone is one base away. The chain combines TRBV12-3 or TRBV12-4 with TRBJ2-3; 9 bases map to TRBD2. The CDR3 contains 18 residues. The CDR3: CASCLGRRGGGATDTQYF. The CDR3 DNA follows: TGTGCCAGCTGTTTGGGAAGACGGGGCGGGGGGGCCACAGATACGCAGTATTTT.

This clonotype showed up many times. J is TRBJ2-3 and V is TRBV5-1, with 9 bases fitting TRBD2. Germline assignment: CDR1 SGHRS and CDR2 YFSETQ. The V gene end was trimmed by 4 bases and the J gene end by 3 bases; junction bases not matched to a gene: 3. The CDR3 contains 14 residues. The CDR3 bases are TGCGCCAGCAGCCGGGGACTAGCAACAGATACGCAGTATTTT. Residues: CASSRGLATDTQYF.

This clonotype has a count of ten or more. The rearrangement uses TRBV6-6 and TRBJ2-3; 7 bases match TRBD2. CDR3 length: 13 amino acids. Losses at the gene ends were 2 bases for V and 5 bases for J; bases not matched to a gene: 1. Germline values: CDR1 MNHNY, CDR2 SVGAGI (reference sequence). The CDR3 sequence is CASSYREGDTQYF. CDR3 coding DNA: TGTGCCAGCAGTTACAGGGAGGGAGATACGCAGTATTTT.

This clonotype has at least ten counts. The CDR3 loop is CASSVQGPGGTDTQYF. In DNA form, the CDR3 reads TGTGCCAGCAGTGTACAGGGGCCCGGGGGCACAGATACGCAGTATTTT. The chain has TRBV6-4 and TRBJ2-3, with 7 bases that match TRBD1. V was pared by 4 bases and J by 1 base, with 8 bases of the junction left unmatched. Looked up from germline, CDR1 is MRHNA and CDR2 is SNTAGT. The CDR3 is 16 amino acids.

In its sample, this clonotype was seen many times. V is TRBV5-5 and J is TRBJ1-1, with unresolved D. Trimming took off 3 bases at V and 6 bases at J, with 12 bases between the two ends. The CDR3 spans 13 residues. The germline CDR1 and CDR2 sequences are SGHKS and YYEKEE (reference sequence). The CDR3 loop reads CASSSRPDAEAFF. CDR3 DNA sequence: TGTGCCAGCAGCTCACGGCCGGACGCTGAAGCTTTCTTT.

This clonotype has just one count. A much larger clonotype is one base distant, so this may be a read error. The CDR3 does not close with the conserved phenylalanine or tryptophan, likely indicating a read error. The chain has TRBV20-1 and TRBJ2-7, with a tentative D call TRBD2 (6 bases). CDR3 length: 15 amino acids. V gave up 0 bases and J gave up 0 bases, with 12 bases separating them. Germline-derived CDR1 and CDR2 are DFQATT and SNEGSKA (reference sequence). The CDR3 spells CSARDVLASSYEQYD. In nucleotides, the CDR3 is TGCAGTGCTAGAGATGTGCTAGCGAGCTCCTACGAGCAGTACGAC.

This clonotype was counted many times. The CDR3 sequence is CSVSSRTAVFGYTF. In DNA, the CDR3 is TGCAGCGTTTCATCTAGGACGGCTGTATTCGGCTACACCTTC. The rearrangement uses TRBV29-1 and TRBJ1-2; D unclear. Looked up from germline, CDR1 is SQVTM and CDR2 is ANQGSEA. Trimming pared 5 bases from V and 8 bases from J, leaving 21 bases between. This CDR3 spans 14 amino acids.

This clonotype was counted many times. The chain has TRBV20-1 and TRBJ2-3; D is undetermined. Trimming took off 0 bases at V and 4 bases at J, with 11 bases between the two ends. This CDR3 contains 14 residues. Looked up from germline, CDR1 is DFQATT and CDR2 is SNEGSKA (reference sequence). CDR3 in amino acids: CSARDRLNADTQYF. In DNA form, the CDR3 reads TGCAGTGCTAGAGATCGTCTAAATGCAGATACGCAGTATTTT.

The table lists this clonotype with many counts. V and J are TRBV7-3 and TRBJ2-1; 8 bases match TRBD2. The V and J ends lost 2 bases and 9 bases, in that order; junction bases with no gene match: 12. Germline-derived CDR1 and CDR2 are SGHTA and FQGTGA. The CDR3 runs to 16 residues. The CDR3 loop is CASSLPRGGKSSEQFF. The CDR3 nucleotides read TGTGCCAGCAGCTTACCCCGGGGGGGGAAGTCGTCTGAGCAGTTCTTC.